This is a list of T cell receptor beta chains from one sample in a study of OX40 agonist ivuxolimab in advanced cancers. Assay: immunoSEQ multiplex PCR; the TCRdb copy retains only in-frame clones and omits some. The table lists fewer than 95,000 clones, about 86% of them singletons, with 6.6% in the top ten. The sequencing used CD4+ or CD8+ T cells sorted from blood, collected in a trial of the OX40 agonist ivuxolimab. The receptor source for this set is an adult with an advanced solid tumor such as melanoma, head and neck, liver or kidney cancer. Both conserved end residues are part of each CDR3. The order of the fields is V gene, D gene, clone size, J gene, CDR3 DNA, CDR3 protein. A D gene is named only where the DNA matches it firmly. Some rows have no size entry. The others give once, few or many, or a class for an expanded clone.

v_gene: TRBV4-3
d_gene: -
abundance: -
j_gene: TRBJ2-2
CDR3nt: TGCGCCAGCAGCCAAGATAGGGACCTAATGGTAGGGGAGCTGTTTTTT
CDR3aa: CASSQDRDLMVGELFF

v_gene: TRBV7-6
d_gene: -
abundance: -
j_gene: TRBJ2-1
CDR3nt: TGTGCCAGCAGCTTAAATCGAAATGAGCAGTTCTTC
CDR3aa: CASSLNRNEQFF

v_gene: TRBV25-1
d_gene: -
abundance: -
j_gene: TRBJ2-2
CDR3nt: TGTGCCAGCACCGAAGGCGGGACATCAACCGGGGAGCTGTTTTTT
CDR3aa: CASTEGGTSTGELFF

v_gene: TRBV6-6
d_gene: -
abundance: -
j_gene: TRBJ2-1
CDR3nt: TGTGCCAGCAACAAAAATCAGGGTAGTGAGCAGTTCTTC
CDR3aa: CASNKNQGSEQFF

v_gene: TRBV28
d_gene: TRBD1
abundance: -
j_gene: TRBJ2-2
CDR3nt: TGTGCCAGCAGGCTGACAGGGTTGGACACCGGGGAGCTGTTTTTT
CDR3aa: CASRLTGLDTGELFF

v_gene: TRBV5-6
d_gene: TRBD1
abundance: few
j_gene: TRBJ2-5
CDR3nt: TGTGCCAGCAGCTTAGGACAGGATCAAGAGACCCAGTACTTC
CDR3aa: CASSLGQDQETQYF

v_gene: TRBV6-5
d_gene: TRBD1
abundance: -
j_gene: TRBJ2-2
CDR3nt: TGTGCCAGCAGTTACGGGACAGGGAACACCGGGGAGCTGTTTTTT
CDR3aa: CASSYGTGNTGELFF

v_gene: TRBV5-1
d_gene: -
abundance: few
j_gene: TRBJ2-7
CDR3nt: TGCGCCAGCAGCTTGGGGAACGAGCAGTACTTC
CDR3aa: CASSLGNEQYF

v_gene: TRBV14
d_gene: TRBD1
abundance: -
j_gene: TRBJ2-1
CDR3nt: TGTGCCAGCAGCCAGGAACAGGGGTTCGACTACAATGAGCAGTTCTTC
CDR3aa: CASSQEQGFDYNEQFF

v_gene: TRBV4-2
d_gene: -
abundance: -
j_gene: TRBJ2-3
CDR3nt: TGTGCCAGCAGCCAAGAAGCCTGGACTACTTCAGATACGCAGTATTTT
CDR3aa: CASSQEAWTTSDTQYF

v_gene: TRBV9
d_gene: -
abundance: -
j_gene: TRBJ2-6
CDR3nt: TGTGCCAGCAGCGCCCCCCTTAATCTCTCTGGGGCCAACGTCCTGACTTTC
CDR3aa: CASSAPLNLSGANVLTF

v_gene: TRBV28
d_gene: TRBD2
abundance: few
j_gene: TRBJ2-5
CDR3nt: TGTGCCAGCAGGTCCCCCTGGCTAGCGGGGGGCGGAGGGAGAGAGACCCAGTACTTC
CDR3aa: CASRSPWLAGGGGRETQYF

v_gene: TRBV7-2
d_gene: -
abundance: -
j_gene: TRBJ1-4
CDR3nt: TGTGCCAGCAGCTTAGCGGGCAGCACTACAACTAATGAAAAACTGTTTTTT
CDR3aa: CASSLAGSTTTNEKLFF

v_gene: TRBV27
d_gene: -
abundance: -
j_gene: TRBJ2-6
CDR3nt: TGTGCCAGCAGCCCAACTTTAGGGGCCAACGTCCTGACTTTC
CDR3aa: CASSPTLGANVLTF

v_gene: TRBV11-2
d_gene: -
abundance: many
j_gene: TRBJ2-1
CDR3nt: TGTGCCAGCAGCTTAGATCGTCGAGAGATCGACTATGAGCAGTTCTTC
CDR3aa: CASSLDRREIDYEQFF

v_gene: TRBV10-1
d_gene: -
abundance: -
j_gene: TRBJ1-1
CDR3nt: TGCGCCAGCCGGGGGAACACTGAAGCTTTCTTT
CDR3aa: CASRGNTEAFF

v_gene: TRBV11-3
d_gene: -
abundance: -
j_gene: TRBJ1-1
CDR3nt: TGTGCCAGCAGCTTAGGAGGGTCTCGGGCGGCTTTCTTT
CDR3aa: CASSLGGSRAAFF

v_gene: TRBV7-7
d_gene: -
abundance: -
j_gene: TRBJ2-7
CDR3nt: TGTGCCAGCAGCCCTACGGCAGGAGGTTACGAGCAGTACTTC
CDR3aa: CASSPTAGGYEQYF

v_gene: TRBV27
d_gene: -
abundance: -
j_gene: TRBJ1-3
CDR3nt: TGTGCCAGCAGTTTATCGAGGGGCTCGGGAAACACCATATATTTT
CDR3aa: CASSLSRGSGNTIYF

v_gene: TRBV9
d_gene: -
abundance: -
j_gene: TRBJ2-5
CDR3nt: TGTGCCAGCAGCGCGGGGACAACTCAAGAGACCCAGTACTTC
CDR3aa: CASSAGTTQETQYF

v_gene: TRBV7-2
d_gene: -
abundance: -
j_gene: TRBJ2-5
CDR3nt: TGTGCCAGCAGCTTAGCCTGGCAAGAGACCCAGTACTTC
CDR3aa: CASSLAWQETQYF

v_gene: TRBV27
d_gene: -
abundance: once
j_gene: TRBJ2-1
CDR3nt: TGTGCCAGCAGTTATTTCAGCTCCTACAATGAGCAGTTCTTC
CDR3aa: CASSYFSSYNEQFF

v_gene: TRBV19
d_gene: TRBD1
abundance: -
j_gene: TRBJ1-4
CDR3nt: TGTGCCAGTAGCATGGGACAGTTTTATCGTGCTAATGAAAAACTGTTTTTT
CDR3aa: CASSMGQFYRANEKLFF

v_gene: TRBV30
d_gene: -
abundance: -
j_gene: TRBJ2-1
CDR3nt: TGTGCCTGGAGCAGGACAGACAATGAGCAGTTCTTC
CDR3aa: CAWSRTDNEQFF

v_gene: TRBV19
d_gene: TRBD1
abundance: -
j_gene: TRBJ2-7
CDR3nt: TGTGCCAGTAGTATCTTCGGGCAGGGGGCTGGCGAGCAGTACTTC
CDR3aa: CASSIFGQGAGEQYF

v_gene: TRBV5-6
d_gene: -
abundance: -
j_gene: TRBJ1-2
CDR3nt: TGTGCCAGCAGCTTGGGGACCCTTAACTATGGCTACACCTTC
CDR3aa: CASSLGTLNYGYTF

v_gene: TRBV28
d_gene: -
abundance: once
j_gene: TRBJ1-2
CDR3nt: TGTGCCAGCAGTTTAGGACCGGGCTATGGCTACACCTTC
CDR3aa: CASSLGPGYGYTF

v_gene: TRBV4-3
d_gene: -
abundance: -
j_gene: TRBJ2-5
CDR3nt: TGCGCCAGCAGCCTTAGCGGTGCACAAGAGACCCAGTACTTC
CDR3aa: CASSLSGAQETQYF

v_gene: TRBV6-6
d_gene: TRBD1
abundance: few
j_gene: TRBJ2-1
CDR3nt: TGTGCCAGCAGTGCCCCGGGACAGCCGGGGAGTGAGCAGTTCTTC
CDR3aa: CASSAPGQPGSEQFF

v_gene: TRBV4-2
d_gene: -
abundance: -
j_gene: TRBJ2-1
CDR3nt: TGTGCCAGCAGCCAAGGTCCTGGCGGGGACTCCTACAATGAGCAGTTCTTC
CDR3aa: CASSQGPGGDSYNEQFF

v_gene: TRBV6-1
d_gene: TRBD1
abundance: -
j_gene: TRBJ2-7
CDR3nt: TGTGCCAGCAGTGAACAGACAGGGGCGGCCGAGCAGTACTTC
CDR3aa: CASSEQTGAAEQYF

v_gene: TRBV4-1
d_gene: TRBD1
abundance: -
j_gene: TRBJ2-5
CDR3nt: TGCGCCAGCAGCCCTACGACAGGGGCAGGGGAGACCCAGTACTTC
CDR3aa: CASSPTTGAGETQYF

v_gene: TRBV4-2
d_gene: -
abundance: -
j_gene: TRBJ2-3
CDR3nt: TGTGCCAGCAGCCAAGATCTGGATACGCAGTATTTT
CDR3aa: CASSQDLDTQYF

v_gene: TRBV27
d_gene: -
abundance: once
j_gene: TRBJ1-2
CDR3nt: TGTGCCAGCAGTCCGGGACGGCGGAACTATGGCTACACCTTC
CDR3aa: CASSPGRRNYGYTF

v_gene: TRBV6-5
d_gene: TRBD1
abundance: -
j_gene: TRBJ1-4
CDR3nt: TGTGCCAGCAGTGTCACAGGGGGGCCTAATGAAAAACTGTTTTTT
CDR3aa: CASSVTGGPNEKLFF

v_gene: TRBV18
d_gene: TRBD2
abundance: -
j_gene: TRBJ2-1
CDR3nt: TGTGCCAGCTCACCACTTGGACTAGCGGGAAACGAGCAGTTCTTC
CDR3aa: CASSPLGLAGNEQFF

v_gene: TRBV7-9
d_gene: -
abundance: -
j_gene: TRBJ2-1
CDR3nt: TGTGCCAGCAGCTTAGTATTGGAAATAGAGCAGTTCTTC
CDR3aa: CASSLVLEIEQFF

v_gene: TRBV9
d_gene: -
abundance: -
j_gene: TRBJ2-2
CDR3nt: TGTGCCAGCAGCGTAACCGGGGAGCTGTTTTTT
CDR3aa: CASSVTGELFF

v_gene: TRBV28
d_gene: -
abundance: -
j_gene: TRBJ1-2
CDR3nt: TGTGCCAGCAGTTCGGGTTTTGACTATGGCTACACCTTC
CDR3aa: CASSSGFDYGYTF

v_gene: TRBV2
d_gene: -
abundance: -
j_gene: TRBJ2-1
CDR3nt: TGTGCCAGCAGTGAAGGGGACCGAATTTACAATGAGCAGTTCTTC
CDR3aa: CASSEGDRIYNEQFF

v_gene: TRBV4-1
d_gene: TRBD2
abundance: few
j_gene: TRBJ2-3
CDR3nt: TGCGCCAGCAGCCATGGGACTAGCGTCCCAGATACGCAGTATTTT
CDR3aa: CASSHGTSVPDTQYF

v_gene: TRBV27
d_gene: TRBD1
abundance: -
j_gene: TRBJ1-2
CDR3nt: TGTGCCAGCAGTTTGAGCGGGACAGGGCCTTATGGCTACACCTTC
CDR3aa: CASSLSGTGPYGYTF

v_gene: TRBV13
d_gene: TRBD2
abundance: -
j_gene: TRBJ2-1
CDR3nt: TGTGCCAGCAGACCCCGGACTAGCGGAAGCTCCTACAATGAGCAGTTCTTC
CDR3aa: CASRPRTSGSSYNEQFF

v_gene: TRBV11-2
d_gene: -
abundance: -
j_gene: TRBJ2-1
CDR3nt: TGTGCCAGCAGCTTCCGAGCGGATAGCTCCTACAATGAGCAGTTCTTC
CDR3aa: CASSFRADSSYNEQFF

v_gene: TRBV27
d_gene: TRBD1
abundance: -
j_gene: TRBJ2-1
CDR3nt: TGTGCCAGCAGAACCGGACAGGGGAGAACCTACAATGAGCAGTTCTTC
CDR3aa: CASRTGQGRTYNEQFF

v_gene: TRBV4-1
d_gene: -
abundance: -
j_gene: TRBJ1-1
CDR3nt: TGCGCCAGCAGCCAAGATTGGGGGACTGAAGCTTTCTTT
CDR3aa: CASSQDWGTEAFF

v_gene: TRBV27
d_gene: TRBD1
abundance: -
j_gene: TRBJ1-2
CDR3nt: TGTGCCAGCAGTCTAGGACAGGGGTCCAACTATGGCTACACCTTC
CDR3aa: CASSLGQGSNYGYTF

v_gene: TRBV21-1
d_gene: -
abundance: -
j_gene: TRBJ1-1
CDR3nt: TGTGCCAGCAGCAAAGGGCAGGGGCGGGTGAACACTGAAGCTTTCTTT
CDR3aa: CASSKGQGRVNTEAFF

v_gene: TRBV9
d_gene: TRBD1
abundance: -
j_gene: TRBJ1-3
CDR3nt: TGTGCCAGCAGCCCCTCAGGGGGGATCATCTCTGGAAACACCATATATTTT
CDR3aa: CASSPSGGIISGNTIYF

v_gene: TRBV10-3
d_gene: TRBD2
abundance: -
j_gene: TRBJ2-3
CDR3nt: TGTGCCATCAGTGAGACCATAGCGGGGAGCACAGATACGCAGTATTTT
CDR3aa: CAISETIAGSTDTQYF

v_gene: TRBV6-5
d_gene: TRBD1
abundance: -
j_gene: TRBJ1-1
CDR3nt: TGTGCCAGCACCTACCTCGGGACAGACACTGAAGCTTTCTTT
CDR3aa: CASTYLGTDTEAFF

v_gene: TRBV4-1
d_gene: -
abundance: once
j_gene: TRBJ1-5
CDR3nt: TGCGCCAGCAGCCAAGGTAGGGGCAATCAGCCCCAGCATTTT
CDR3aa: CASSQGRGNQPQHF

v_gene: TRBV7-9
d_gene: -
abundance: -
j_gene: TRBJ2-3
CDR3nt: TGTGCCAGCAGCTCACGGACAACTGGACCCCTCACAGATACGCAGTATTTT
CDR3aa: CASSSRTTGPLTDTQYF

v_gene: TRBV7-2
d_gene: -
abundance: few
j_gene: TRBJ1-5
CDR3nt: TGTGCCAGCAGCTTAGGGGTCCTTAGCAATCAGCCCCAGCATTTT
CDR3aa: CASSLGVLSNQPQHF

v_gene: TRBV19
d_gene: -
abundance: -
j_gene: TRBJ1-4
CDR3nt: TGTGCCAGTAGTATACCCCGGGCTAGCCTCAACGAAAAACTGTTTTTT
CDR3aa: CASSIPRASLNEKLFF

v_gene: TRBV18
d_gene: TRBD2
abundance: -
j_gene: TRBJ2-4
CDR3nt: TGTGCCAGCTCACCACTTTCAGCGGGGGGTATATCCAAAAACATTCAGTACTTC
CDR3aa: CASSPLSAGGISKNIQYF

v_gene: TRBV4-2
d_gene: -
abundance: -
j_gene: TRBJ1-4
CDR3nt: TGTGCCAGCAGCCAGGACGGCCACATCTACTCAACTAATGAAAAACTGTTTTTT
CDR3aa: CASSQDGHIYSTNEKLFF

v_gene: TRBV7-9
d_gene: -
abundance: once
j_gene: TRBJ1-1
CDR3nt: TGTGCCAGCAGCTTAGGCGGTTCTGAAGCTTTCTTT
CDR3aa: CASSLGGSEAFF